These 5 T cell receptor beta chains share one sample of origin, sequenced in a study of identical twins. MiXCR, applied by TCRdb to the 5' RACE reads, yields one record per CDR3 protein. The profile shows around 550,000 distinct CDR3 sequences, around 15% of them singletons. This sample also belongs to another study, concerning yellow fever vaccine responses in identical twins.

What was sequenced was CD4+ T cells sorted from blood. The receptors come from a woman between 18 and 29 years old in good health.

The rearrangement links TRBV5-4 to TRBJ1-2; weak D call: TRBD1 (6 bases). Germline loops: CDR1 SGHNT, CDR2 YYREEE (reference sequence). Trimming took off 6 bases at V and 4 bases at J, with 13 bases between the two ends. This CDR3 is 13 amino acids long. CDR3 sequence reads: CASTAQGSYGYTF. As DNA, the CDR3 is TGTGCCAGCACCGCACAGGGAAGCTATGGCTACACCTTC.

The V and J genes are TRBV20-1 and TRBJ1-1; 8 positions agree with TRBD1. CDR3 length: 14 residues. V shed 0 bases and J 1 base; nucleotides not matched to a gene: 1. Germline CDR1 DFQATT, CDR2 SNEGSKA (reference sequence). Here the CDR3 DNA reads TGCAGTGCTAGAGAACAGGGGGGGAACACTGAAGCTTTCTTT. Encoded protein: CSAREQGGNTEAFF.

This clonotype appeared a few times. The genes are TRBV3-1 and TRBJ1-1, with D unclear. CDR3 length equals 13 residues. CDR1 is LGHDT, CDR2 YNNKEL, per germline (reference sequence). Trimming took off 4 bases at V and 4 bases at J, with 10 bases between the two ends. The CDR3 sequence is CASSPFGSTEAFF. CDR3 sequence (DNA): TGTGCCAGCAGCCCCTTTGGGTCCACTGAAGCTTTCTTT.

This clonotype turned up a few times. This chain joins TRBV10-3 and TRBJ2-7, with TRBD2 as a possible D gene (6 bases). From germline, CDR1 is ENHRY and CDR2 SYGVKD. The CDR3 has 13 residues. V lost 10 bases, J lost 0 bases, and 13 bases lay in between. In DNA, the CDR3 is TGTGCCACCTGGTCCGGGAGCTCCTACGAGCAGTACTTC. This encodes CATWSGSSYEQYF.

A few counts support this clonotype. The chain joins TRBV12-3 or TRBV12-4 to TRBJ2-1, with D uncertain. The length of the CDR3 is 14 residues. V shed 2 bases and J shed 9 bases, with 14 bases lying between them. The CDR3 loop is CASSLRSTLGEQFF. In DNA form, the CDR3 reads TGTGCCAGCAGTTTACGCAGTACATTGGGTGAGCAGTTCTTC.